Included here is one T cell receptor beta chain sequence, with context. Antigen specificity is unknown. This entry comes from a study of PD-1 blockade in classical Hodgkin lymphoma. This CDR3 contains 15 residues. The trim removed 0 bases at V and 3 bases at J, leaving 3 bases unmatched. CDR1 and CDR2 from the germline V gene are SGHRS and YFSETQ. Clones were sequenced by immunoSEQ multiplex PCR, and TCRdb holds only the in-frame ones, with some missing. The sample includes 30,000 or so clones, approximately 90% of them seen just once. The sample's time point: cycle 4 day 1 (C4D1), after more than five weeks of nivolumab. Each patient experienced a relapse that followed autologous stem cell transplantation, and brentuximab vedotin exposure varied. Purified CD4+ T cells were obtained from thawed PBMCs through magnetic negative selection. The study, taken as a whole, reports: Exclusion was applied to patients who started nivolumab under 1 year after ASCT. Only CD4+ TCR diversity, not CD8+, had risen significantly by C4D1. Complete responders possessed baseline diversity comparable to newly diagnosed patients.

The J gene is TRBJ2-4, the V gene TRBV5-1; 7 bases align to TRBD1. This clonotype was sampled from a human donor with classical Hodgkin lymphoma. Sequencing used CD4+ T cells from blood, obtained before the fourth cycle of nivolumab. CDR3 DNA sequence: TGCGCCAGCAGCTTGGAACGGGACAGCAAAAACATTCAGTACTTC. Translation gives CASSLERDSKNIQYF.